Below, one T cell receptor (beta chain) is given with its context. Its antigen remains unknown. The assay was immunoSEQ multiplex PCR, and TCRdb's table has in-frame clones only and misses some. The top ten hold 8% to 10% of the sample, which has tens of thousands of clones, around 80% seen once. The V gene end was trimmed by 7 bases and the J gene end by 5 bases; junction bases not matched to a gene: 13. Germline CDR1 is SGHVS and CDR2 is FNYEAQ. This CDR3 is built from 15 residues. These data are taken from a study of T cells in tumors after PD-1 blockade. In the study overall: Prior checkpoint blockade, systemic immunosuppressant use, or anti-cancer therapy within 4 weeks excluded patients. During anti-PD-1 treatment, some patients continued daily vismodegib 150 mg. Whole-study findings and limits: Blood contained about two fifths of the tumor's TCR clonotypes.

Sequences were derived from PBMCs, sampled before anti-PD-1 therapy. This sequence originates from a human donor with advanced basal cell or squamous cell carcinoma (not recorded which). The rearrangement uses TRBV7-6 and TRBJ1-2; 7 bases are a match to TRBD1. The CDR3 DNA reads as TGTGCCAGCACCCCGCAGGGGGGGTTCGGGTATGGCTACACCTTC. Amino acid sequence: CASTPQGGFGYGYTF.